This T cell receptor beta chain appears in the sequencing data of a study of prognosis after radiotherapy for stage I lung cancer. This CDR3 comprises 16 residues. Trimming at V came to 3 bases and at J to 3 bases, leaving 9 bases not matched to a gene. The germline V gene has CDR1 SGHRS and CDR2 YFSETQ. TCR beta CDR3 was amplified from genomic DNA by two-round multiplex PCR. Amplification during the initial PCR round employed primers specific to each TRBV and TRBJ gene. In TCRdb, the multiplex PCR reads were re-called with MiXCR into one record per CDR3 protein. The repertoire has tens of thousands of distinct CDR3 sequences, roughly 41% of them found once; the top ten carry roughly a third. This clonotype was found many times.

The source material was PBMCs, sampled before or after stereotactic body radiation therapy (not recorded which). The receptor was derived from a donor at least 50 years old with non-small cell lung cancer. This chain joins TRBV5-1 and TRBJ2-3, with 8 nucleotides matching TRBD2. The CDR3 nucleotides read TGCGCCAGCAGCTCACCGAACCGGGGGGGAACAGATACGCAGTATTTT. It encodes CASSSPNRGGTDTQYF.